This paragraph covers one T cell receptor beta chain sequence. Its antigen is not known. The data belong to a study of cytotoxic CD8 clonotypes in ibrutinib-treated CLL. For the study at large: Response was recorded as partial in about 24 patients and complete in 2; at median approximately 65 months, approximately 14 remained remitted and some 12 had progressed.

The study's findings and limits: Clonality at baseline surpassed age-matched healthy donors and tracked circulating CD8+ T-cell counts. Shared public clonotypes were rare, and on treatment they either got smaller or stayed the same.

Libraries were prepared by immunoSEQ multiplex PCR; TCRdb keeps only in-frame clonotypes and omits some of them. This sample has over 40,000 clones; around four fifths occur once, and the top ten carry around 20%. The sequencing here drew on PBMCs, taken after 24 months of ibrutinib treatment. This TCR derives from a human donor with chronic lymphocytic leukemia.

The CDR3 loop reads CASTPQAGAPTDTQYF. CDR3 coding DNA: TGTGCCAGCACACCCCAAGCGGGAGCTCCCACAGATACGCAGTATTTT. V usage is TRBV7-9 and J usage is TRBJ2-3; 8 bases align to TRBD2. The CDR3 spans 16 residues. V gave up 7 bases and J gave up 2 bases; unmatched junction bases: 11. The germline gives CDR1 SEHNR, CDR2 FQNEAQ (reference sequence).